This TCR beta chain was sequenced during a study of T cells in Graves' hyperthyroidism and ophthalmopathy. Study-level information: At the time of initial diagnosis and before any treatment, peripheral blood was collected.

Newly diagnosed hyperthyroidism patients aged 18 to 65 years had disease lasting under 2 months. PBMCs were obtained from 7.5 to 10 ml fresh peripheral blood. Amplification targeted TCR beta CDR3 regions from RNA transcripts. A first-round RT-PCR of the TCR CDR3 used the HTBI primer set. TCRdb re-derived calls from the multiplex PCR reads in MiXCR, one entry per CDR3 protein. The sample carries 300,000 to 450,000 distinct CDR3 sequences, around 13% recorded once. V shed 7 bases and J shed 7 bases, with 11 bases lying between them. This CDR3 region has 12 residues. CDR1 is MNHNS, CDR2 SASEGT, per germline.

This TCR was sampled from a woman aged 60-70 years with Graves' hyperthyroidism. The chain has TRBV6-1 and TRBJ2-1; D is ambiguous. Sequencing was performed on blood. CDR3 nucleotides: TGTGCCAGCACAAGAGAGAATAATGAGCAGTTCTTC. Translated, it gives CASTRENNEQFF.